Each of the 9 T cell receptor beta chains below was sequenced from the same sample in a study of beta chain features in type 1 diabetes. Every bit of the isolated RNA underwent reverse transcription, so sequencing read expressed TCRB transcripts. Generated by immunoSEQ multiplex PCR, the TCRdb table keeps only in-frame clones and is missing some. The repertoire holds around 300,000 clones, roughly 8% seen once, with more than 0.8% in the top ten. The sample was central memory CD4+ T cells from blood. The receptors here all came from a woman aged 18-35 years in good health.

The rearrangement uses TRBV7-2 and TRBJ1-1; no reliable D call. The CDR3 is 16 residues long. The germline V and J ends were trimmed by 2 bases and 0 bases, with 13 bases remaining between them. The germline V gene encodes CDR1 SGHTA and CDR2 FQGNSA. The CDR3 nucleotides are TGTGCCAGCAGCTTATTTATCGGACGGATGAACACTGAAGCTTTCTTT. Protein product: CASSLFIGRMNTEAFF.

This clone turned up a few times. The CDR3 region is CASSLGALAEAFF. The CDR3 nucleotides are TGCGCCAGCAGCTTGGGGGCCCTCGCTGAAGCTTTCTTT. The rearrangement joins TRBV5-1 to TRBJ1-1; D call uncertain. The V and J ends lost 0 bases and 6 bases respectively, with 9 bases between them. The CDR3 runs to 13 residues. CDR1 SGHRS and CDR2 YFSETQ come from the germline V gene.

In DNA form, the CDR3 reads TGTGCCAGCGGCGGCTTCGCCAATCAGCCCCAGCATTTT. It specifies CASGGFANQPQHF. The chain combines TRBV6-5 with TRBJ1-5; D is uncertain. V shed 8 bases and J shed 3 bases, with 11 bases lying between them. From germline, CDR1 is MNHEY and CDR2 SVGAGI. The CDR3 runs to 13 residues.

The DNA for the CDR3 is TGTGCCAGCAATATTGGGCAGGGTGGCTACACCTTC. It is translated as CASNIGQGGYTF. The rearrangement links TRBV6-6 to TRBJ1-2, with D tentatively TRBD1 (5 bases). The CDR3 extends over 12 amino acids. V dropped 7 bases and J dropped 7 bases, with 13 bases sitting between them. From germline, CDR1 is MNHNY and CDR2 SVGAGI (reference sequence).

The chain links TRBV5-3 to TRBJ2-6; no definite D call. TRBV5-3 is given ORF status, its function remaining uncertain. CDR3 length equals 18 residues. Trimming took 0 bases from V and 0 from J, leaving 13 bases between them. CDR3 sequence reads: CARSLGQGWSSGANVLTF. CDR3 bases: TGTGCCAGAAGCTTGGGGCAAGGATGGAGCTCTGGGGCCAACGTCCTGACTTTC.

This clone was seen a handful of times. V and J are TRBV5-1 and TRBJ2-2; D ambiguous. Per germline, CDR1 SGHRS and CDR2 YFSETQ. This CDR3 has 16 amino acids. The germline V and J ends were trimmed by 4 bases and 1 base, with 14 bases remaining between them. In DNA, the CDR3 is TGCGCCAGCAGCCAGATGGCGCATCAGAACACCGGGGAGCTGTTTTTT. Amino acid sequence: CASSQMAHQNTGELFF.

The chain is built from TRBV4-3 and TRBJ1-3; 8 nucleotides line up with TRBD1. The germline gives CDR1 LGHNA, CDR2 YSLEER. V gave up 0 bases and J gave up 7 bases; unmatched junction bases: 11. The CDR3 totals 17 residues. CDR3 sequence reads: CASSQDLLGQGLNTIYF. CDR3 nucleotides: TGCGCCAGCAGCCAAGATCTTTTAGGACAGGGTTTGAACACCATATATTTT.

As for this clone: The sample has other DNA sequences that encode this CDR3 too. The chain has TRBV10-3 and TRBJ1-5; no reliable D call. The V end was cut by 0 bases, the J end by 6 bases, with 9 bases between. The CDR3 covers 14 residues. The germline V gene encodes CDR1 ENHRY and CDR2 SYGVKD. In DNA, the CDR3 is TGTGCCATCAGTGAGTCGCCCCGTGGTCAGCCCCAGCATTTT. Its translation is CAISESPRGQPQHF.

The V call is TRBV6-6, the J call TRBJ2-7; D might be TRBD2 (5 bases). The V and J ends lost 5 bases and 0 bases respectively, with 11 bases between them. Germline assignment: CDR1 MNHNY and CDR2 SVGAGI (reference sequence). There are 14 residues in the CDR3. CDR3 in DNA: TGTGCCAGCAGTCCCCGGGGAAGCTCCTACGAGCAGTACTTC. Translated: CASSPRGSSYEQYF.